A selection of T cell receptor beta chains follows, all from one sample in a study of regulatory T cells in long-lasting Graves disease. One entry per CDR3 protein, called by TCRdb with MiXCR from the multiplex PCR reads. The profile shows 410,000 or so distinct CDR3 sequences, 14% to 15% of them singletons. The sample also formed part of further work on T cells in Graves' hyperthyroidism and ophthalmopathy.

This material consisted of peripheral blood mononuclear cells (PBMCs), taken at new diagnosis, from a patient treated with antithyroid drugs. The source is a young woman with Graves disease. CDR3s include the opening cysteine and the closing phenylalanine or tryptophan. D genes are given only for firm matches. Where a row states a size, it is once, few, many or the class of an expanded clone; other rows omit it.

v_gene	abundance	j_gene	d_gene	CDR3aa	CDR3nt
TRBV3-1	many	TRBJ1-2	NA	CASYKQGSYGYTF	TGTGCCAGTTACAAACAGGGCAGCTATGGCTACACCTTC
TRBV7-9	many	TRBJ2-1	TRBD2	CASSFPRLASEQFF	TGTGCCAGCAGCTTCCCTAGACTAGCCTCTGAGCAGTTCTTC
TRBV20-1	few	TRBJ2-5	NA	CSTGSRRETQYF	TGCAGTACTGGGAGTAGGCGAGAGACCCAGTACTTC
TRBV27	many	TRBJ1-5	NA	CASRLGASQPQHF	TGTGCCAGCAGGTTGGGGGCCAGTCAGCCCCAGCATTTT
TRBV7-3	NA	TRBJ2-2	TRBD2	CASSLTRLAGAAGELFF	TGTGCCAGCAGCTTAACGCGTCTAGCGGGAGCCGCCGGGGAGCTGTTTTTT
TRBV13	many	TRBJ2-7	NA	CASRGSYEQYF	TGTGCCAGCCGCGGTTCCTACGAGCAGTACTTC
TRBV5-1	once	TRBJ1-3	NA	CASTDGDRSGNTIYF	TGCGCCAGTACGGACGGAGATCGCTCTGGAAACACCATATATTTT
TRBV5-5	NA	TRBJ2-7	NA	CASSLGPAESGDEQYF	TGTGCCAGCAGCTTAGGACCGGCTGAGAGTGGGGACGAGCAGTACTTC
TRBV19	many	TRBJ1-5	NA	CASRKGNQPQHF	TGTGCCAGTAGAAAAGGTAATCAGCCCCAGCATTTT
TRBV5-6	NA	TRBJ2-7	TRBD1	CASSSDRKDEQYF	TGTGCCAGCAGCTCGGACAGGAAGGACGAGCAGTACTTC
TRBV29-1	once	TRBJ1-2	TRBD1	CSGRLGQGGYGYTF	TGCAGCGGCCGCCTCGGACAGGGCGGATATGGCTACACCTTC
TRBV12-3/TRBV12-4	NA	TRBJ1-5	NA	CGGLFCVSNQPQHF	TGTGGGGGGCTTTTCTGCGTGAGCAATCAGCCCCAGCATTTT
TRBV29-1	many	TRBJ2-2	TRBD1	CSVDRQGQGTGELFF	TGCAGCGTCGATAGACAGGGACAGGGCACCGGGGAGCTGTTTTTT
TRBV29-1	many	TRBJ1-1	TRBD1	CSVDVGRQGAVNTEAFF	TGCAGCGTTGATGTGGGGCGGCAGGGGGCCGTGAACACTGAAGCTTTCTTT
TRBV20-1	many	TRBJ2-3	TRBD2	CSARDPSSGRGDTQYF	TGCAGTGCTAGAGATCCATCTAGCGGGAGGGGGGATACGCAGTATTTT
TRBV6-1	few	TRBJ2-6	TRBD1	CASSLRTGRSGANVLTF	TGTGCCAGCAGTCTGCGGACAGGACGCTCTGGGGCCAACGTCCTGACTTTC
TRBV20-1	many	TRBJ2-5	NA	CSACNRDGLQETQYF	TGCAGTGCTTGTAACCGGGACGGCCTCCAAGAGACCCAGTACTTC
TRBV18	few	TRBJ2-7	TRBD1	CASSPTGTGDEQYF	TGTGCCAGCTCACCCACCGGGACAGGAGACGAGCAGTACTTC
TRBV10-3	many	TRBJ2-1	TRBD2	CAIRTSDPTYNEQFF	TGTGCCATCAGAACTAGCGACCCGACCTACAATGAGCAGTTCTTC
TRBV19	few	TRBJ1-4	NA	CASSSPGLEKLFF	TGTGCCAGTAGCAGCCCGGGGTTGGAAAAACTGTTTTTT
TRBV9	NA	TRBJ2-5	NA	CASSVAERQETQYF	TGTGCCAGCAGCGTCGCCGAAAGGCAAGAGACCCAGTACTTC
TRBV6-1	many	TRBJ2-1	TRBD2	CASRTSGRSRNEQFF	TGTGCCAGCAGAACTAGCGGGAGGTCTCGGAATGAGCAGTTCTTC
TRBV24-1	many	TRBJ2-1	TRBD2	CATNSGRGYNEQFF	TGTGCCACCAACAGCGGGAGGGGATACAATGAGCAGTTCTTC
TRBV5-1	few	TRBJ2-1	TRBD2	CASSLYRTSGPGNEQFF	TGCGCCAGCAGCTTGTACCGGACTAGCGGACCAGGCAATGAGCAGTTCTTC
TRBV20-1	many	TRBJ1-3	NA	CSASPGVRSGNTIYF	TGCAGTGCTAGTCCAGGCGTACGCTCTGGAAACACCATATATTTT
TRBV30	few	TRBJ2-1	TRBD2	CAWSGGYYNEQFF	TGTGCCTGGTCCGGGGGGTACTACAATGAGCAGTTCTTC
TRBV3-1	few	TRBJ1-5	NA	CASSQGWGQPQHF	TGTGCCAGCAGCCAAGGGTGGGGTCAGCCCCAGCATTTT
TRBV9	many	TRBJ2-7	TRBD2	CASSGSGSSYEQYF	TGTGCCAGCAGCGGAAGCGGGAGTTCTTACGAGCAGTACTTC
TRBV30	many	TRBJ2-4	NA	CAWSVGRKNIQYF	TGTGCCTGGAGTGTAGGTCGGAAAAACATTCAGTACTTC
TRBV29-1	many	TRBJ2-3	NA	CSVESDTQYF	TGCAGCGTTGAGTCCGATACGCAGTATTTT
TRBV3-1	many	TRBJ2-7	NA	CASSLNDRRRYF	TGTGCCAGCAGCCTAAATGACAGGCGTCGGTACTTC
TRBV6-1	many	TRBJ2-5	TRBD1	CAGHPGTGAFETQYF	TGTGCCGGTCATCCCGGGACAGGGGCCTTTGAGACCCAGTACTTC
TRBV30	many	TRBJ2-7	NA	CAWKGEFYEQYF	TGTGCCTGGAAAGGGGAGTTCTACGAGCAGTACTTC
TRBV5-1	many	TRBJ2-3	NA	CASSPSRGSGDTQYF	TGCGCCAGCAGCCCTAGCAGGGGTAGTGGAGATACGCAGTATTTT
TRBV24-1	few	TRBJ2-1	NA	CATSDLGDRYNEQFF	TGTGCCACCAGTGATTTGGGAGACAGATACAATGAGCAGTTCTTC
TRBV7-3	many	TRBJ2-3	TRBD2	CASSFIAGGSTDTQYF	TGTGCCAGCAGCTTTATAGCGGGAGGGAGCACAGATACGCAGTATTTT
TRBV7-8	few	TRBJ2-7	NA	CASSLKWLPGTRSYEQYF	TGTGCCAGCAGCTTAAAGTGGCTTCCCGGGACTCGCTCCTACGAGCAGTACTTC
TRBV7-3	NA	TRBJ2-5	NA	CASSPGPPVETQYF	TGTGCCAGCAGCCCGGGCCCCCCTGTGGAGACCCAGTACTTC
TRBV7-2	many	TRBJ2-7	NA	CASRPTVLGYEQYF	TGTGCCAGCAGGCCGACAGTTCTGGGCTACGAGCAGTACTTC
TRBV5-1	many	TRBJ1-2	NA	CASSPWGDNYGYTF	TGCGCCAGCAGCCCCTGGGGGGATAACTATGGCTACACCTTC
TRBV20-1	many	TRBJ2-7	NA	CSARDYEQYF	TGCAGTGCTAGAGACTACGAGCAGTACTTC
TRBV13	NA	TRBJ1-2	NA	CASIGFLGQTYGYTF	TGTGCCAGCATTGGTTTCCTCGGACAGACCTATGGCTACACCTTC
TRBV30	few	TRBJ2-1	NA	CAFHTGVPIVYNEQFF	TGTGCCTTCCACACGGGAGTCCCGATCGTCTACAATGAGCAGTTCTTC
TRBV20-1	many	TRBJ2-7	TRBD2	CSAPNPTSVGYEQYF	TGCAGTGCCCCGAACCCTACTAGCGTGGGGTACGAGCAGTACTTC
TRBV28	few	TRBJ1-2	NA	CASSSPGRLYGYTF	TGTGCCAGCAGCTCCCCGGGACGGCTATATGGCTACACCTTC